This T cell receptor (beta chain) emerged from a study of regulatory T cells in long-lasting Graves disease. J lost 2 bases, V lost 5 bases, and 8 bases had no gene match. Germline loops: CDR1 SGHTA, CDR2 FQGNSA. The CDR3 spans 15 residues. The time point was: newly diagnosed GD, antithyroid drugs for less than 3 months. Isolated PBMC RNA provided the starting material for the TCR library. Staff drew 8 to 9 milliliters of peripheral blood into EDTA tubes. This clonotype came up many times. Sequencing libraries for TCR beta were prepared with iRepertoire HTBI primers and Arm-PCR of CDR3 regions. TCRdb processed the multiplex PCR reads anew with MiXCR; each CDR3 protein has one entry. The repertoire consists of 400,000 to 450,000 distinct CDR3 sequences, with over 15% occurring once and the leading ten covering approximately 11%. The sample also formed part of further work on T cells in Graves' hyperthyroidism and ophthalmopathy. As that study records: Blood also carried most thyroid clonotypes expanded above 0.001. Progression to ophthalmopathy was predicted a median of 6.5 months early.

This clonotype was sampled from a woman in her twenties or thirties with Graves disease. The sequences come from peripheral blood mononuclear cells (PBMCs), collected at new diagnosis, from a patient treated with antithyroid drugs. The chain couples TRBV7-2 to TRBJ2-7; 8 bases map to TRBD1. CDR3 residues: CASSPQGGQAYEQYF. CDR3 bases: TGTGCCAGCAGCCCCCAGGGGGGACAGGCCTACGAGCAGTACTTC.